The 15 T cell receptor beta chains reported below all come from one sample, sequenced in a study of CXCR3-negative and CXCR3-positive naive CD8 T cells. TRB cDNA libraries were made by UMI-labeled 5' RACE. From its re-call of the 5' RACE reads, TCRdb lists each CDR3 protein once, without DNA. This listing includes under 85,000 distinct CDR3 sequences. The specimen was naive CXCR3- CD8+ T cells from blood. The subset is: CD45RO-CCR7+CD27+CD95- naive CD8+ T cells lacking CXCR3 (TNR3-). These receptors were collected from a human donor in good health. Some clones in this sample may be carry-over from other donors' samples.

The chain employs TRBV11-2 and TRBJ2-7; TCRdb selects TRBD2, and the lack of DNA leaves this call unchecked. The CDR3 contains 15 residues. The germline V gene encodes CDR1 SGHAT and CDR2 FQNNGV. The CDR3 reads CASSPGLAAAYEQYF.

The chain couples TRBV7-9 to TRBJ2-1. The CDR3 sequence is 11 residues long. Germline CDR1 and CDR2: SEHNR and FQNEAQ (reference sequence). This chain's CDR3 is CAVLLVNEQFF.

The rearrangement links TRBV5-1 to TRBJ2-3; lacking DNA, the TRBD2 call made by TCRdb goes unchecked. Germline assignment: CDR1 SGHRS and CDR2 YFSETQ. The CDR3 runs 16 residues. The CDR3 loop reads CASRVPPGGQVDTQYF.

V gene TRBV7-9 combines with J gene TRBJ2-1; TCRdb returns TRBD1, unconfirmable since there is no DNA. The CDR3 runs to 15 residues. CDR1 is SEHNR, CDR2 FQNEAQ, per germline (reference sequence). CDR3 amino acids: CASSLSGTADNEQFF.

The rearrangement joins TRBV6-1 to TRBJ2-1; lacking DNA, the TRBD1 call made by TCRdb goes unchecked. This CDR3 comprises 16 residues. Germline lookup yields CDR1 MNHNS and CDR2 SASEGT. CDR3 region: CASGVAGTGTYNEQFF.

V gene TRBV7-9 combines with J gene TRBJ2-3. Germline assignment: CDR1 SEHNR and CDR2 FQNEAQ (reference sequence). CDR3 length: 12 residues. This chain's CDR3 is CASSLELDTQYF.

The chain couples TRBV29-1 to TRBJ2-7; as DNA is missing, the TRBD1 call by TCRdb cannot be tested. Germline CDR1 is SQVTM and CDR2 is ANQGSEA. CDR3 length: 14 amino acids. The CDR3 is CSVEDKGEGYEQYF.

The V gene is TRBV29-1, the J gene TRBJ2-6; without DNA, the TCRdb call of TRBD1 cannot be checked. The CDR3 is 16 amino acids. CDR1 is SQVTM, CDR2 ANQGSEA, per germline. The CDR3 sequence is CSARATKGSGANVLTF.

CDR3 loop: CSVWADESYEQYF. The rearrangement links TRBV29-1 to TRBJ2-7. Germline lookup yields CDR1 SQVTM and CDR2 ANQGSEA. This CDR3 is built from 13 residues.

The V call is TRBV7-8, the J call TRBJ1-4. The CDR3 contains 16 residues. CDR1 SGHVS and CDR2 FQNEAQ come from the germline V gene. The CDR3 region is CASSLTPWREREKLFF.

The rearrangement joins TRBV12-3 or TRBV12-4 to TRBJ2-1; TCRdb gives TRBD2 as the D gene, but with no DNA this cannot be confirmed. The CDR3 is 17 amino acids. The CDR3 sequence: CASTYPITSGSNNEQFF.

The V and J genes are TRBV27 and TRBJ2-1; the TRBD2 assignment by TCRdb is unverifiable without DNA. Germline V CDR1 and CDR2: MNHEY, SMNVEV (reference sequence). The CDR3 consists of 13 residues. CDR3 protein: CAAGTSVYNEQFF.

CDR3 residues: CASSSRWEVEAQYF. The rearrangement links TRBV12-3 or TRBV12-4 to TRBJ2-5. The CDR3 spans 14 residues.

This rearrangement joins TRBV6-5 to TRBJ2-7. CDR1 is MNHEY, CDR2 SVGAGI, per germline. The CDR3 contains 15 residues. The CDR3 loop is CASSYFGQPLYEQYF.

The chain couples TRBV12-5 to TRBJ2-3; TCRdb reports TRBD1, a call that lacks DNA to check it against. The CDR3 runs to 12 residues. In germline, CDR1 is LGHNT, CDR2 FRNRAP. CDR3 in amino acids: CASVPRRTLGYF.